This record looks at one T cell receptor beta chain sequence and its context. Its antigen is still unknown. These data are taken from a study of cytomegalovirus exposure and HLA in healthy donors. Points from the study as a whole: The majority of TCR sequences were rare, yet some public TCRs appeared in many donors. A few CMV-associated chains were confirmed in vitro to be specific for CMV antigens. The TCR clusters that emerged in the first cohort tended, a later analysis found, to co-occur in the 110 or so validation repertoires.

The donors were in the roughly 110-subject validation cohort; that cohort was separate from the approximately 700-subject first cohort. CDR3 length: 17 amino acids. Sequenced by immunoSEQ multiplex PCR; TCRdb stores in-frame clones only, minus some. The top ten hold around 12% of the sample, which has some 260,000 clones, about 90% seen once. The sequence came from a man aged 18 to 35 in good health and CMV-seropositive. The specimen was PBMCs. The V and J genes are TRBV1 and TRBJ2-7; TRBD2 is the table's D call and was not checked against the DNA. TRBV1 is a listed pseudogene. This CDR3 reads CTSSQGGTSGFSYEQYF. Here the CDR3 DNA reads TGCACCAGCAGCCAAGGAGGGACTAGCGGGTTCTCCTACGAGCAGTACTTC.